One and the same sample provided the 12 T cell receptor beta chains below, sequenced in a study of T-cell reconstitution after alpha-beta-depleted transplantation in children. Library preparation (for TCRbeta) was performed with unique molecular identifiers. In TCRdb, the PCR reads were re-called with MiXCR into one record per CDR3 protein. The data contain around 300,000 distinct CDR3 sequences, approximately 23% of them seen just once; the ten biggest clones take up roughly 9.8%. The sample in question was PBMCs, mostly from graft donor cells, obtained 180 days after TCRalphabeta/CD19-depleted stem cell transplant. These receptor sequences come from a male patient younger than 18 who had a stem cell transplant for acute lymphoblastic leukemia, so the T cells may come from the graft donor.

V and J are TRBV24-1 and TRBJ2-1, with D unclear. The V gene lost 1 base and the J gene lost 0 bases, with 9 bases spanning the gap. The CDR3 totals 16 residues. Germline CDR1 reads KGHDR; CDR2 reads SFDVKD. CDR3 region: CATSDLTASSYNEQFF. DNA for the CDR3: TGTGCCACCAGTGATTTAACCGCCAGCTCCTACAATGAGCAGTTCTTC.

The chain links TRBV20-1 to TRBJ2-5; TRBD1 or TRBD2 may be the D gene (5 bases each). This CDR3 has 12 amino acids. The V end was cut by 5 bases, the J end by 5 bases, with 12 bases between. The germline V gene has CDR1 DFQATT and CDR2 SNEGSKA (reference sequence). The CDR3 coding sequence is TGCAGTGCTGGAAGGGGCGGGGAGACCCAGTACTTC. This sequence encodes CSAGRGGETQYF.

Only a few counts were recorded for this clonotype. The genes are TRBV6-5 and TRBJ1-1, with a weak D call TRBD1 (5 bases). CDR3 size: 13 residues. The germline V and J ends were trimmed by 4 bases and 2 bases, with 8 bases remaining between them. The germline V gene encodes CDR1 MNHEY and CDR2 SVGAGI. CDR3 in DNA: TGTGCCAGCAGTTCAACAGGAAACACTGAAGCTTTCTTT. Its protein product is CASSSTGNTEAFF.

This chain links TRBV14 with TRBJ2-2; 15 bases map to TRBD2. The CDR3 consists of 24 residues. Germline-derived CDR1 and CDR2 are SGHDN and FVKESK. V was pared by 4 bases and J by 0 bases, with 21 bases of the junction left unmatched. The CDR3, as DNA: TGTGCCAGCAGCCCTGAGGACCATGCGGGTGGGACTAGCGGGAGGTCGGCGAACACCGGGGAGCTGTTTTTT. The encoded protein is CASSPEDHAGGTSGRSANTGELFF.

V and J are TRBV11-2 and TRBJ2-7, with TRBD2 identical over 10 bases. Unmatched junction bases numbered 2, after V lost 1 base and J lost 2 bases. The CDR3 runs 15 residues. Germline V gene lookup returns CDR1 SGHAT and CDR2 FQNNGV. CDR3 sequence: CASSLGSGRAYEQYF. CDR3 DNA: TGTGCCAGCAGCTTAGGGAGCGGGAGGGCCTACGAGCAGTACTTC.

V usage is TRBV7-8 and J usage is TRBJ2-1; TRBD2 matches at 8 bases. The V gene's germline CDR1 is SGHVS and CDR2 FQNEAQ. CDR3 length: 15 amino acids. Trimming cost V 7 bases and J 3 bases; bases outside gene matches: 8. The CDR3 region is CASTQIAGIYNEQFF. The CDR3 DNA reads TGTGCCAGCACCCAAATAGCGGGAATCTACAATGAGCAGTTCTTC.

V gene TRBV4-1 combines with J gene TRBJ2-7; D possibly corresponds to TRBD2 (5 bases). Germline V gene data show CDR1 as MGHRA and CDR2 as YSYEKL. Trimming took off 0 bases at V and 3 bases at J, with 12 bases between the two ends. The CDR3 is 15 amino acids. CDR3 residues: CASSQELTRVYEQYF. CDR3 DNA sequence: TGCGCCAGCAGCCAAGAGTTAACTAGAGTCTACGAGCAGTACTTC.

The V call is TRBV5-1, the J call TRBJ1-4; no firm D call. V dropped 0 bases and J dropped 4 bases, with 16 bases sitting between them. The V gene's germline CDR1 is SGHRS and CDR2 YFSETQ. The CDR3 is 17 amino acids. In DNA, the CDR3 is TGCGCCAGCAGCTTGGACCGCCCGGTGGCTTATAATGAAAAACTGTTTTTT. It specifies CASSLDRPVAYNEKLFF.

The chain combines TRBV5-5 with TRBJ2-1; D is unclear. This CDR3 is 14 amino acids long. V lost 4 bases to trimming and J lost 4 bases, with 12 bases between them. Germline CDR1 is SGHKS and CDR2 is YYEKEE (reference sequence). The CDR3 bases are TGTGCCAGCAGCCGGTCCGGGTTGTACAATGAGCAGTTCTTC. Translating gives CASSRSGLYNEQFF. The full variable domain, its missing parts supplied by reference TRBV5-5 and TRBJ2-1, is DAGVTQSPTHLIKTRGQQVTLRCSPISGHKSVSWYQQVLGQGPQFIFQYYEKEERGRGNFPDRFSARQFPNYSSELNVNALLLGDSALYLCASSRSGLYNEQFFGPGTRLTVL.

This clonotype came up a few times. The chain combines TRBV29-1 with TRBJ2-1; the D gene is possibly TRBD1 (5 bases). The CDR3 is made up of 13 amino acids. V gave up 4 bases and J gave up 8 bases, with 15 bases separating them. Germline loops: CDR1 SQVTM, CDR2 ANQGSEA. CDR3 residues: CSVVAGPKYEQFF. The CDR3, as DNA: TGCAGCGTTGTGGCAGGGCCTAAGTATGAGCAGTTCTTC.

This clonotype was observed a handful of times. The genes are TRBV21-1 and TRBJ2-1; the table gives TRBD2 as D, unverified against the DNA. TRBV21-1 is described as a pseudogene. This CDR3 is built from 16 residues. Here the CDR3 DNA reads TGTGCCAGCAGCAAGTGGAGGACTAGCGGGGACAATGAGCAGTTCTTC. Amino acid sequence: CASSKWRTSGDNEQFF.

This clonotype was observed a few times. This chain links TRBV6-4 with TRBJ2-2; D not resolved. V lost 6 bases to trimming and J lost 5 bases, with 16 bases between them. This CDR3 comprises 15 residues. Germline CDR1 MRHNA, CDR2 SNTAGT. The CDR3 coding sequence is TGTGCCAGCAGCCCCCAGCCCATGGAAACCGGGGAGCTGTTTTTT. This codes for CASSPQPMETGELFF.